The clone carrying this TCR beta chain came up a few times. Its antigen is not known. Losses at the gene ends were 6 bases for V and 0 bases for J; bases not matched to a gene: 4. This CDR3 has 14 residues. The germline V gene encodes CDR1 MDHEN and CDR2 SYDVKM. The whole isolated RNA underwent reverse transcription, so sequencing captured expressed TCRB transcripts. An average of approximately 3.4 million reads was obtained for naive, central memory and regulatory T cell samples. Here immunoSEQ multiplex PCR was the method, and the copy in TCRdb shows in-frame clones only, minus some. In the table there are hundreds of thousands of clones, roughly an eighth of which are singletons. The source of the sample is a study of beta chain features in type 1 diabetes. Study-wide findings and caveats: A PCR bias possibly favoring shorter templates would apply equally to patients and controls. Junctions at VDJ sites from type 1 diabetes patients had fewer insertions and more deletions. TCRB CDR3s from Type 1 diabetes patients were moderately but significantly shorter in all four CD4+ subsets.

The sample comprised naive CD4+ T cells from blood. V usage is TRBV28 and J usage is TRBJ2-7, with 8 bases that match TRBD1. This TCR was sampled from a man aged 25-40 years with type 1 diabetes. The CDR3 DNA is TGTGCCAGCAGGAGGACAGGGAGCTCCTACGAGCAGTACTTC. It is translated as CASRRTGSSYEQYF.